This TCR beta chain is from a study of beta chain features in type 1 diabetes listed by TCRdb under 2018. Background for the entire study: Patients and healthy donors did not differ in mean age, gender distribution, total cell number or subset yield. Across all samples, approximately 98,000,000 sorted cells were examined, and cell number per subset correlated strongly with RNA yield. In the study, TCRB repertoires of sorted circulating CD4+ T cell subsets from recently diagnosed type 1 diabetes patients were compared with those of matched healthy donors. Whereas all 28 donors provided naive and central memory subsets, regulatory and stem cell-like memory subsets were isolated from just 8 patients and roughly eight healthy donors. The investigation overall reported the following: Shorter templates might have been favored by PCR, but patient and control samples were amplified and corrected together, so both groups would have been affected equally by any skew. Because cDNA rather than genomic DNA was sequenced, highly expressing activated cells could have been over-represented, although no difference in activation and CD3 levels was found between groups. Type 1 diabetes patients showed a moderate but significant shortening of TCRB CDR3 length in all four CD4+ subsets. Only small numbers of individuals were included in the HLA sub-analyses, which left unresolved whether HLA type had any influence on TCRB rearrangement. At VDJ recombination sites, patients with type 1 diabetes made fewer insertions and deleted more nucleotides, a pattern implying thymic rearrangement abnormalities. Naive, central memory and regulatory TCRB repertoires appeared more similar among patients than among healthy donors.

CDR1 and CDR2, looked up from the germline V gene, are SGHTA and FQGNSA. V is cut back by 1 base and J by 2 bases, with 6 bases in the junction unmatched. The CDR3, cysteine through phenylalanine, is 17 amino acids long. Only the CDR3 portion is preserved as DNA: 51 bases, with reading frame beginning at the first base. Each donor gave one peripheral blood draw, approximately 0.11 L on average, collected into heparinised tubes. Using a panel that included CD45RO, CCR7, CD25, CD127, CD95 and CD27, naive, central memory, regulatory and stem cell-like memory CD4+ T cells were sorted on a BD FACSAria II. A purity above 98% was achieved for all sorted populations. Right away, PBMCs were isolated by Lymphoprep density gradient centrifugation and were stained directly, with no culture step. So that batch effects would be minimized, each experiment stained and sorted samples in pairs, pairing one healthy donor with one patient.

With respect to this clone: Its antigen is not yet known. No much larger clonotype is one base removed from it; base qualities were not supplied.

All of the isolated RNA was reverse transcribed with the High Capacity cDNA Reverse Transcription Kit, so expressed TCRB transcripts were sequenced. Deep immunoSEQ sequencing was performed on naive, central memory and regulatory T cell samples, with an average of roughly 3.6 million total reads per sample. Sorted cells were lysed in RLT buffer and RNA was extracted with DNase-treated RNeasy Micro or Mini kits, depending on cell number. To prevent cross-contamination, every cell subset was processed on its own, while patient and healthy donor samples were processed together. The immunoSEQ multiplex PCR was used to amplify TCRB sequences from cDNA, generating 87-bp fragments that spanned the CDR3 region. Amplicons were sequenced on the Illumina HiSeq platform. In the source study's methods: PCR bias was corrected computationally using synthetic template baselines, and reads within Hamming distance 2 were collapsed, with unmergeable singletons discarded. Reads were aligned against IMGT so that V, D and J genes, CDR3 length and insertions or deletions at six rearrangement sites could be assigned. Clonotype counts were normalized to sorted cell number within each subset before computing true diversity and Gini coefficients with the tcR R package. The overlap coefficient, calculated on TCRB nucleotide sequences, was used to measure repertoire sharing. TCRdb provides this immuneACCESS table in a form limited to in-frame rearrangements. Some clones are lacking; in checked studies, under half of them reflect an unresolved V gene, and why the rest are absent is not known. The V and J calls and clone size are taken from that table; D and trimming were inferred from the DNA. A total of approximately 150,000 clones appear in this sample, 9.5% to 10% of them only once. The ten top clones hold about 0.6% of the sample.

The receptor comes from a woman aged 40 to 55 in good health. Recombination linked TRBV7-2 to TRBJ2-5; TRBD2 matches 11 bases in the middle. The sequenced material came from central memory CD4+ T cells from blood. DNA sequence: TGTGCCAGCAGCTTAGTTGGGCTAGCGGGGGGTCAAGAGACCCAGTACTTC. Its protein is CASSLVGLAGGQETQYF.